The sequence of this T cell receptor (beta chain) was determined in a study of blood T cells in healthy people across ages. The study drew donors from healthy Caucasian individuals in Russia aged about 6 to 90. PCR was performed a second time for about 6 to 12 cycles using a sample-barcoded 5' primer and a J-beta primer mix. TCRdb re-called the 5' RACE reads with MiXCR, one entry per CDR3 protein. The sample carries 1.5 million to 2 million distinct CDR3 sequences, around half recorded once. J was trimmed by 8 bases and V by 6 bases; bases with no gene match: 10. The CDR3 length is 13 residues. Germline lookup yields CDR1 SQVTM and CDR2 ANQGSEA.

The sample consisted of blood. This TCR came from a woman aged 40-49 years in good health. The V and J genes are TRBV29-1 and TRBJ2-1; 7 bases fit TRBD2. DNA for the CDR3: TGCAGCGTCGGAAGGGGAGGGAGGGATGAGCAGTTCTTC. Protein sequence: CSVGRGGRDEQFF.